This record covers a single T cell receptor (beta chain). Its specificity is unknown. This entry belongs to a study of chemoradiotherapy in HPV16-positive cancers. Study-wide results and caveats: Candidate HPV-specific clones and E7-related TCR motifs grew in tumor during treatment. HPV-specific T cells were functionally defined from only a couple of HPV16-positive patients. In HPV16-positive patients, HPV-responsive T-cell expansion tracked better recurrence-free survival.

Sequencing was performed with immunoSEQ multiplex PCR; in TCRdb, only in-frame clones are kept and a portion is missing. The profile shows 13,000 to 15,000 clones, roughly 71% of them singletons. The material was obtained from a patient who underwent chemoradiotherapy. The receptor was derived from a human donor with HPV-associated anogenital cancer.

CDR3 DNA sequence: TGCGCCAGCAGCCAAGGCAGGGGATCCGCAACTAATGAAAAACTGTTTTTT. It codes for CASSQGRGSATNEKLFF. This chain connects TRBV4-3 to TRBJ1-4; D possibly corresponds to TRBD1 (6 bases). CDR1 LGHNA and CDR2 YSLEER come from the germline V gene. Trimming shortened V by 1 base and J by 0 bases, and 12 bases separated the two germline ends. This CDR3 contains 17 residues.